This T cell receptor beta chain was identified during a study of T cells in localized non-small cell lung cancer. TCRdb keeps only in-frame clones here, not all; method: immunoSEQ multiplex PCR. The table shows 70,000 to 95,000 clones, with approximately 90% occurring only once. This clone was observed a few times. The length of the CDR3 is 12 residues. V lost 5 bases to trimming and J lost 4 bases, with 6 bases between them. The germline V gene has CDR1 MNHEY and CDR2 SMNVEV (reference sequence). The V and J genes are TRBV27 and TRBJ1-5, with D hard to call. The sample here was PBMCs, taken before any cancer treatment. The clonotype was recovered from a woman between 40 and 69 years old with stage II squamous cell lung carcinoma. The CDR3 DNA is TGTGCCAGCAGTCCAGGAAATCAGCCCCAGCATTTT. It codes for CASSPGNQPQHF.